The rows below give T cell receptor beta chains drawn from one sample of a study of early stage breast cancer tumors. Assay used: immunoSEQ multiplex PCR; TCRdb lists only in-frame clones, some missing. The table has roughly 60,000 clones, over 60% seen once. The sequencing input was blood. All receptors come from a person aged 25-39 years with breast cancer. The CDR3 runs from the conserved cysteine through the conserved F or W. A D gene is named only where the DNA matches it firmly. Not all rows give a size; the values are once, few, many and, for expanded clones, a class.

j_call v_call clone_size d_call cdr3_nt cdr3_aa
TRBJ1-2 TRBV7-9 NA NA TGTGCCAGCAGACGGACTGGGGGGGCCCTTGGCTACACCTTC CASRRTGGALGYTF
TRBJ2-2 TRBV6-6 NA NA TGTGCCAGCTGGAACGGGGAGCTGTTTTTT CASWNGELFF
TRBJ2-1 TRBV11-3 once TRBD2 TGTGCCAGCAGCCAAAACTCGGGACTAGGAGGTCGCGAGCAGTTCTTC CASSQNSGLGGREQFF
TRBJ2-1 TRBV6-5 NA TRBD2 TGTGCCAGCAGCGTGGGACTAGCGGGAACCGAGCAGTTCTTC CASSVGLAGTEQFF
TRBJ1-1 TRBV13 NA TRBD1 TGTGCCAGCAGATCCGGACAGGGGAACACTGAAGCTTTCTTT CASRSGQGNTEAFF
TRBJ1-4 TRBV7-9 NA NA TGTGCCAGCCGGGACACTGAAAAACTGTTTTTT CASRDTEKLFF
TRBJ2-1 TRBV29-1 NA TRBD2 TGCAGCGTTGATAGGGCGAGCGGGAGCGGGTGGAATGAGCAGTTCTTC CSVDRASGSGWNEQFF
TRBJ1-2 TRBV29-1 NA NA TGCAGCGTTGTAGGGGGTCGAGGCTACACCTTC CSVVGGRGYTF
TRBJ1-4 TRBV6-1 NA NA TGTGCCAGCAGCCTAACGTGGAGCCTTAATGAAAAACTGTTTTTT CASSLTWSLNEKLFF
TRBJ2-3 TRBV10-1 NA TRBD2 TGCGCCAGCAGTGAGGGAACTAGCGGGAGAGGGGATACGCAGTATTTT CASSEGTSGRGDTQYF
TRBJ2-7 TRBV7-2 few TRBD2 TGTGCCAGCAGCTTAGGGACTAGCGAATACGAGCAGTACTTC CASSLGTSEYEQYF
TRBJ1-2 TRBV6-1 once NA TGTGCCAGCACAGGGGATCGGTATGGCTACACCTTC CASTGDRYGYTF
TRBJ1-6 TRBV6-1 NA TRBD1 TGTGCCAGCAGTGACCGCTGGACAGGGATTTATTCACCCCTCCACTTT CASSDRWTGIYSPLHF
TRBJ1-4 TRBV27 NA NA TGTGCCAGCAGTTTAAATCCAGGGACCCGGCGGGAAAAACTGTTTTTT CASSLNPGTRREKLFF
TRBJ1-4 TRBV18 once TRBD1 TGTGCCAGCTCACCCAGACTCAGGAGCAAAGCGACAGGGAAAGCTGCAACTAATGAAAAACTGTTTTTT CASSPRLRSKATGKAATNEKLFF
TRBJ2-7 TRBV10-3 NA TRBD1 TGTGCCATCACTGCACAGGGGTGGAGCCCCTACGAGCAGTACTTC CAITAQGWSPYEQYF
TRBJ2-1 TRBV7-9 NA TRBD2 TGTGCCAGCAGCCAACCCTTGGGACTAGCGGGCGGCGCAGGTGATGAGCAGTTCTTC CASSQPLGLAGGAGDEQFF
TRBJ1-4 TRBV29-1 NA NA TGCAGCGGGCGGGACGGGAGTGAAAAACTGTTTTTT CSGRDGSEKLFF
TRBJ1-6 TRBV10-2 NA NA TGCGCCAGCAAAGGATGGGGGGGCGGTGAACAACCCCTCCACTTT CASKGWGGGEQPLHF
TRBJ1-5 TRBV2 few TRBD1 TGTGCCAGCAACCCTTCGGGACAGGGCTATAGCAATCAGCCCCAGCATTTT CASNPSGQGYSNQPQHF
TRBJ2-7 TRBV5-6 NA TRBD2 TGTGCCAGCAGCTTGGCAGCACAAAAGCGGGAACTATACGAGCAGTACTTC CASSLAAQKRELYEQYF
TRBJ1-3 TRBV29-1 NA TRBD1 TGCAGCGTTGAGACAGGGGCTGGAAACACCATATATTTT CSVETGAGNTIYF
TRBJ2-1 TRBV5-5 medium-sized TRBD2 TGTGCCAGCCGTCCGGGGACTAGCGGGGGCGAGCAGTTCTTC CASRPGTSGGEQFF
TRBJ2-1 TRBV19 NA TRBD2 TGTGCCAGTAGTATAGATCGGGCTAGCGGGTTATACAATGAGCAGTTCTTC CASSIDRASGLYNEQFF
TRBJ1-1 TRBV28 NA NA TGTGCCAGCACCCTGTTGACTGAAGCTTTCTTT CASTLLTEAFF
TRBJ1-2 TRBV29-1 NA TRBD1 TGCAGCGTTGTTTTTATAGAGGGGGCGACTCCCTCGAGGCTGGGCTACACCTTC CSVVFIEGATPSRLGYTF
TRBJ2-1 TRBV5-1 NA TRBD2 TGCGCCAGCAGCGGAATACTAGCGGTCAGGGACAATGAGCAGTTCTTC CASSGILAVRDNEQFF
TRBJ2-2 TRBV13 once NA TGTGCCAGCAGTGACGGACATCACGCGAACACCGGGGAGCTGTTTTTT CASSDGHHANTGELFF